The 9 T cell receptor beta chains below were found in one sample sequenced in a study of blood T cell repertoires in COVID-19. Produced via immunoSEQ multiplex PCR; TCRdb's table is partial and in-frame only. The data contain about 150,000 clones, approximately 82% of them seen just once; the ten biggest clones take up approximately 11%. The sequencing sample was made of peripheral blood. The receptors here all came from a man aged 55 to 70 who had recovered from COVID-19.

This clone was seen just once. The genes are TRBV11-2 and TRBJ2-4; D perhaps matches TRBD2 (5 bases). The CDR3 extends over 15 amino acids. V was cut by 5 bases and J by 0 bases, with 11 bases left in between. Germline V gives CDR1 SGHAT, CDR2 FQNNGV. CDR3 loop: CASSRYGLAKNIQYF. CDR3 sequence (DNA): TGTGCCAGCAGCCGATACGGACTAGCCAAAAACATTCAGTACTTC.

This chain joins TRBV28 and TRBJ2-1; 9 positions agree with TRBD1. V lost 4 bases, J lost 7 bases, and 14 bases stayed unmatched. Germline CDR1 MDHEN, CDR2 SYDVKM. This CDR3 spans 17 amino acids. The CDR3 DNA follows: TGTGCCAGCAGTTCCATCTCCGGGACAGGGAACAAGAATGAGCAGTTCTTC. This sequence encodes CASSSISGTGNKNEQFF.

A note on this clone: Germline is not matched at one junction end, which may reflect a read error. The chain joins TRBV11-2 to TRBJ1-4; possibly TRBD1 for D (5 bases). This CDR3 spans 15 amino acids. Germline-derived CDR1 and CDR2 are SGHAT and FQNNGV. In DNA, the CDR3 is TGTGCCAGCAGCCTAGAAATGACAGTTAATGAAAAACTGTTTTTT. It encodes CASSLEMTVNEKLFF.

The CDR3 coding sequence is TGTGCCAGCAGCCCGGACAGGGGTAAGCTACAAGGCTACACCTTC. This sequence encodes CASSPDRGKLQGYTF. The chain uses TRBV5-4 and TRBJ1-2; 9 bases are shared with TRBD1. Germline assignment: CDR1 SGHNT and CDR2 YYREEE (reference sequence). This CDR3 has 15 residues. V lost 4 bases, J lost 8 bases, and 12 bases stayed unmatched.

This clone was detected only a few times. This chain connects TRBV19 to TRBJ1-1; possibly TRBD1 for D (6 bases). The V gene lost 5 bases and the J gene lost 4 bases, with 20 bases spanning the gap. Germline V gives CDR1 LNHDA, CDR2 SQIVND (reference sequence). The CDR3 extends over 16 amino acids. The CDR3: CASSDGGGRGSTEAFF. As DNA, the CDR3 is TGTGCCAGTAGTGATGGCGGGGGGCGAGGGAGCACTGAAGCTTTCTTT.

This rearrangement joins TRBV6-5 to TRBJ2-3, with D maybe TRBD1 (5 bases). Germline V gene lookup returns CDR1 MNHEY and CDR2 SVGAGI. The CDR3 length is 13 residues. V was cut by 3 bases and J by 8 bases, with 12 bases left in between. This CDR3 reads CASSYADTSTQYF. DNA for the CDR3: TGTGCCAGCAGTTATGCGGACACTTCTACGCAGTATTTT.

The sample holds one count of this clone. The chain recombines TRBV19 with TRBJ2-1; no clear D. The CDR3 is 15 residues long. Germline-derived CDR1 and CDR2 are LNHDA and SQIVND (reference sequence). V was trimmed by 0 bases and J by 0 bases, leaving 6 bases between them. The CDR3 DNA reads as TGTGCCAGTAGTATAGAATCGAGCTCCTACAATGAGCAGTTCTTC. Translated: CASSIESSSYNEQFF.

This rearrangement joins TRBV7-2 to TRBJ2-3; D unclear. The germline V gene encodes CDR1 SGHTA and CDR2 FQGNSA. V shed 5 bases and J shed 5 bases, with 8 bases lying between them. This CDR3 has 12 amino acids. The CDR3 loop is CASSQSRDTQYF. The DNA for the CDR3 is TGTGCCAGCAGCCAGTCCCGAGATACGCAGTATTTT.

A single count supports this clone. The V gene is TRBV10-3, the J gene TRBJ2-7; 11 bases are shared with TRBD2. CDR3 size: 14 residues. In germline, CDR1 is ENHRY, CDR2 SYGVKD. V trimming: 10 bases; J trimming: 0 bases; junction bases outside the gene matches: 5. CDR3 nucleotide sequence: TGTGCCACCCAGGGACTAGCGGACTCCTACGAGCAGTACTTC. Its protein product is CATQGLADSYEQYF.